This entry lists 8 T cell receptor beta chains sequenced from one sample in a study of blood T cell repertoires in COVID-19. Generated by immunoSEQ multiplex PCR, the TCRdb table keeps only in-frame clones and is missing some. The sample consists of about 54,000 clones, less than 95% of them appearing once. The sequencing sample was made of peripheral blood. The receptors stem from a woman aged 40 to 50 with active COVID-19.

The chain joins TRBV19 to TRBJ1-5, with D possibly TRBD1 on 6 matching bases. This CDR3 has 14 amino acids. Trimming left V 6 bases short and J 11 bases short, with 20 bases between. Looked up from germline, CDR1 is LNHDA and CDR2 is SQIVND (reference sequence). The CDR3 region is CASRDSATVSSQHF. Here the CDR3 DNA reads TGTGCCAGTAGGGACAGCGCTACCGTGTCCTCCCAGCATTTT.

This clone was seen a handful of times. J is TRBJ2-5 and V is TRBV2, with TRBD2 matching 14 bases. Germline loops: CDR1 SNHLY, CDR2 FYNNEI. The length of the CDR3 is 15 residues. V lost 8 bases, J lost 5 bases, and 7 bases stayed unmatched. As DNA, the CDR3 is TGTGCCAGCTCAGGACTAGCGGGGGGATACGAGACCCAGTACTTC. Protein product: CASSGLAGGYETQYF. Full variable domain (rest looked up from reference TRBV2 and TRBJ2-5): EPEVTQTPSHQVTQMGQEVILRCVPISNHLYFYWYRQILGQKVEFLVSFYNNEISEKSEIFDDQFSVERPDGSNFTLKIRSTKLEDSAMYFCASSGLAGGYETQYFGPGTRLLVL.

The table lists this clone with a count of one. The V call is TRBV5-1, the J call TRBJ1-1; 9 bases map to TRBD1. Germline V CDR1 and CDR2: SGHRS, YFSETQ. The CDR3 covers 17 residues. Trimming removed 4 bases from V and 2 bases from J; junction bases left unmatched: 12. As DNA, the CDR3 is TGCGCCAGCAGCCAAAGACCGGGACAGGGAGGTAACACTGAAGCTTTCTTT. Protein sequence: CASSQRPGQGGNTEAFF.

The chain combines TRBV7-3 with TRBJ2-3, with 13 positions matching TRBD2. V gave up 4 bases and J gave up 1 base; unmatched junction bases: 8. CDR1 and CDR2 (germline): SGHTA, FQGTGA. The CDR3 consists of 18 residues. CDR3 region: CASSSGLAGARGTDTQYF. In nucleotides, the CDR3 is TGTGCCAGCAGCTCTGGACTAGCGGGGGCGAGGGGCACAGATACGCAGTATTTT.

This clone was detected only once. V gene TRBV15 combines with J gene TRBJ2-7; a weak D match, TRBD2 (6 bases). CDR3 size: 14 residues. V was pared by 1 base and J by 6 bases, with 13 bases between. Germline V gene sequence: CDR1 LNHNV, CDR2 YYDKDF (reference sequence). CDR3 in DNA: TGTGCCACCAGCAGAGTGGGCGGGGAGCGCGAGCAGTACTTC. Translating it yields CATSRVGGEREQYF.

The chain combines TRBV12-3 or TRBV12-4 with TRBJ1-5, with 7 bases lining up with TRBD1. V gave up 6 bases and J gave up 2 bases; unmatched junction bases: 1. The length of the CDR3 is 13 residues. The CDR3 here is CASRGGGNQPQHF. CDR3 DNA: TGTGCCAGCAGAGGGGGCGGCAATCAGCCCCAGCATTTT.

The rearrangement uses TRBV14 and TRBJ2-5; 12 nucleotides align to TRBD2. CDR3 length equals 15 residues. V dropped 3 bases and J dropped 2; count of bases not matched to a gene: 1. CDR1 and CDR2 from the germline V gene are SGHDN and FVKESK. CDR3 bases: TGTGCCAGCAGCCACCTAGCGGGGGGGCAAGAGACCCAGTACTTC. The encoded protein is CASSHLAGGQETQYF.

Written as DNA, the CDR3 is TGTGCCAGTAGCATAACAGGGGTTAACACTGAAGCTTTCTTT. As protein: CASSITGVNTEAFF. The rearrangement links TRBV19 to TRBJ1-1; 7 nucleotides match TRBD1. This CDR3 comprises 14 residues. V was clipped by 6 bases and J by 2 bases; unmatched bases: 6. The germline gives CDR1 LNHDA, CDR2 SQIVND (reference sequence).